The table lists the clone carrying this T cell receptor (beta chain) with a few counts. Its antigen is unidentified. With iRepertoire HTBI primers and Arm-PCR of CDR3 regions, TCR beta libraries were built. TCRdb reprocessed the multiplex PCR reads with MiXCR, giving one entry per CDR3 protein. The sample includes 300,000 to 400,000 distinct CDR3 sequences, more than 15% seen only once; the top ten take less than 45%. The CDR3 has 17 residues. Trimming at V came to 5 bases and at J to 4 bases, leaving 15 bases not matched to a gene. The germline V gene has CDR1 SEHNR and CDR2 FQNEAQ (reference sequence). Time point reported: newly diagnosed GD, antithyroid drugs for less than 3 months. PBMC-derived RNA was used for the TCR library. Patients came through an endocrinology department, and that department was in Xi'an, China. This sample is drawn from a study of regulatory T cells in long-lasting Graves disease.

Findings and limits, study-wide: Thyroid tissue was not studied; only peripheral blood was. Limited sample numbers may have lowered accuracy. Persistent disease was characterized by preferential usage of TRBV28, TRBJ1-2 and TRBJ2-5.

This clonotype originated in a female donor with Graves disease. The rearrangement links TRBV7-9 to TRBJ2-7; 9 bases are a match to TRBD1. The sequencing here drew on peripheral blood mononuclear cells (PBMCs), taken at new diagnosis, from a patient treated with antithyroid drugs. As DNA, the CDR3 is TGTGCCAGCAGCCACGGGACAGGGACGTTCGGCGAATACGAGCAGTACTTC. Translated: CASSHGTGTFGEYEQYF.